This T cell receptor (beta chain) was recovered during a study of T cells of healthy individuals. In TCRdb, the 5' RACE reads were re-called with MiXCR into one record per CDR3 protein. The table lists approximately 52,000 distinct CDR3 sequences, approximately 15% of them singletons. The V end lost 0 bases, the J end lost 1 base, and 9 bases lay between the germline ends. The germline V gene has CDR1 MNHNY and CDR2 SVGAGI (reference sequence). CDR3 length: 16 residues. This clonotype was seen at least ten times. J is TRBJ2-2 and V is TRBV6-6, with a weak D call TRBD1 (5 bases). The sequence was obtained from a human donor in good health. Written as DNA, the CDR3 is TGTGCCAGCAGTTACTCTACAGGCCGGAACACCGGGGAGCTGTTTTTT. Translation gives CASSYSTGRNTGELFF.